A single sample is the source of the 32 T cell receptor beta chains below, sequenced in a study of cytomegalovirus exposure and HLA in healthy donors. This PCR relied on a set of 60 Vbeta primers and 13 Jbeta primers. Clones were sequenced by immunoSEQ multiplex PCR, and TCRdb holds only the in-frame ones, with some missing. The data hold about 190,000 clones, with about 90% observed a single time. Sequencing was performed on PBMCs. These TCRs come from a man aged 25 to 45 in good health and CMV-seronegative.

The chain is built from TRBV6-6 and TRBJ2-3; TRBD1 might be the D (5 bases). The V gene lost 0 bases and the J gene lost 2 bases, with 9 bases spanning the gap. Germline V gives CDR1 MNHNY, CDR2 SVGAGI (reference sequence). The CDR3 loop spans 15 amino acids. The CDR3 here is CASSYSPRDTDTQYF. The CDR3 DNA is TGTGCCAGCAGTTACTCCCCCAGGGACACAGATACGCAGTATTTT.

The V and J genes are TRBV29-1 and TRBJ1-2; a possible D gene is TRBD1 (5 bases). This CDR3 has 12 amino acids. Trimming stripped 2 bases from V and 4 bases from J, with 8 bases between. Germline V gene lookup returns CDR1 SQVTM and CDR2 ANQGSEA. CDR3 region: CSVEWGGYGYTF. The CDR3, as DNA: TGCAGCGTTGAATGGGGCGGCTATGGCTACACCTTC.

The genes are TRBV27 and TRBJ2-3, with D maybe TRBD2 (5 bases). The CDR3 totals 17 residues. CDR1 and CDR2 from the germline V gene are MNHEY and SMNVEV (reference sequence). Trimming removed 6 bases from V and 0 bases from J, with 19 bases in between. CDR3 DNA: TGTGCCAGCAGGGGGATCGGAACGGGGATGAGCACAGATACGCAGTATTTT. Its protein is CASRGIGTGMSTDTQYF.

With respect to this clone: Mismatch with germline at one junction end may stem from a read error. V is TRBV27 and J is TRBJ2-6; D may be TRBD2 (6 bases). The germline CDR1 and CDR2 sequences are MNHEY and SMNVEV (reference sequence). The CDR3 runs to 14 residues. The CDR3 nucleotides are TGTGCCAGCGGGGGGAACGGTGGGGCCAACGGCCTGACTTTC. It codes for CASGGNGGANGLTF. Full variable domain (missing parts from reference TRBV27 and TRBJ2-6): EAQVTQNPRYLITVTGKKLTVTCSQNMNHEYMSWYRQDPGLGLRQIYYSMNVEVTDKGDVPEGYKVSRKEKRNFPLILESPSPNQTSLYFCASGGNGGANGLTFGAGSRLTVL.

V and J are TRBV7-9 and TRBJ2-7; D unclear. Trimming pared 2 bases from V and 5 bases from J, leaving 10 bases between. This CDR3 is built from 13 residues. CDR1 and CDR2 (germline): SEHNR, FQNEAQ (reference sequence). For the CDR3, the DNA is TGTGCCAGCAGCTTAAATTTCGAGAACGAGCAGTACTTC. Its protein is CASSLNFENEQYF.

The CDR3 DNA reads TGTGCCAGCAGCTTAGGCGACAGGGGCCGTGAACTGAACACTGAAGCTTTCTTT. Translating gives CASSLGDRGRELNTEAFF. The rearrangement joins TRBV11-3 to TRBJ1-1; the match to TRBD1 covers 8 bases. The CDR3 contains 18 residues. The trim removed 1 base at V and 0 bases at J, leaving 10 bases unmatched. Per germline, CDR1 SGHNT and CDR2 YENEEA.

The chain recombines TRBV5-4 with TRBJ2-7, with D possibly matching TRBD2 (6 bases). V gave up 4 bases and J gave up 3 bases, with 14 bases separating them. Germline-derived CDR1 and CDR2 are SGHNT and YYREEE (reference sequence). This CDR3 contains 14 residues. DNA of the CDR3: TGTGCCAGCAGCCAGCCGGGGACTCACTACGAGCAGTACTTC. Protein product: CASSQPGTHYEQYF. Together with reference TRBV5-4 and TRBJ2-7, the CDR3 gives the full variable domain: ETGVTQSPTHLIKTRGQQVTLRCSSQSGHNTVSWYQQALGQGPQFIFQYYREEENGRGNFPPRFSGLQFPNYSSELNVNALELDDSALYLCASSQPGTHYEQYFGPGTRLTVT.

The V call is TRBV6-6, the J call TRBJ1-4; no clear D gene. The germline V gene has CDR1 MNHNY and CDR2 SVGAGI (reference sequence). The ends were cut back, 0 bases at V and 5 bases at J, with 10 bases in the middle. CDR3 length equals 15 residues. CDR3 bases: TGTGCCAGCAGTTACTCGCGTGGGCCGAATGAAAAACTGTTTTTT. It codes for CASSYSRGPNEKLFF.

The chain recombines TRBV6-5 with TRBJ1-5, with D hard to call. The germline V gene encodes CDR1 MNHEY and CDR2 SVGAGI. This CDR3 is built from 15 residues. The V end lost 6 bases, the J end lost 3 bases, and 15 bases lay between the germline ends. CDR3 loop: CASSPRRQDNQPQHF. The CDR3 nucleotides are TGTGCCAGCAGCCCGCGAAGGCAGGACAATCAGCCCCAGCATTTT.

This sequence joins TRBV5-4 and TRBJ1-5; TRBD1 agrees at 7 bases. The germline CDR1 and CDR2 sequences are SGHNT and YYREEE (reference sequence). This CDR3 is 16 amino acids long. J was trimmed by 0 bases and V by 0 bases; bases with no gene match: 3. CDR3 protein: CASSLGGQHSNQPQHF. CDR3 nucleotides: TGTGCCAGCAGCTTGGGGGGACAGCATAGCAATCAGCCCCAGCATTTT. Together with reference TRBV5-4 and TRBJ1-5, the CDR3 gives the full variable domain: ETGVTQSPTHLIKTRGQQVTLRCSSQSGHNTVSWYQQALGQGPQFIFQYYREEENGRGNFPPRFSGLQFPNYSSELNVNALELDDSALYLCASSLGGQHSNQPQHFGDGTRLSIL.

This chain connects TRBV5-5 to TRBJ2-1, with 9 bases matching TRBD2. Germline trimming cut 4 bases from V and 2 bases from J; bases unmatched to any gene: 1. The CDR3 runs 14 residues. Per germline, CDR1 SGHKS and CDR2 YYEKEE (reference sequence). This chain's CDR3 is CASSVAGAYNEQFF. As DNA, the CDR3 is TGTGCCAGCAGCGTAGCGGGGGCCTACAATGAGCAGTTCTTC.

The rearrangement links TRBV19 to TRBJ2-1; the D is unclear. The CDR3 contains 12 residues. CDR1 LNHDA and CDR2 SQIVND come from the germline V gene (reference sequence). Trimming cost V 7 bases and J 7 bases, with 11 bases left between them. CDR3 DNA sequence: TGTGCCAGTACTTATGGGCCTAATGAGCAGTTCTTC. Translated: CASTYGPNEQFF.

This chain connects TRBV29-1 to TRBJ1-1; D ambiguous. Germline V CDR1 and CDR2: SQVTM, ANQGSEA. The V end lost 7 bases, the J end lost 0 bases, and 3 bases lay between the germline ends. The CDR3 is 10 amino acids. In DNA form, the CDR3 reads TGCAGCGGAGTGAACACTGAAGCTTTCTTT. Its protein is CSGVNTEAFF.

The chain has TRBV30 and TRBJ2-7, with a weak D call TRBD1 (6 bases). Trimming took 5 bases from V and 5 from J, leaving 22 bases between them. The CDR3 is made up of 15 amino acids. Germline-derived CDR1 and CDR2 are GTSNPN and SVGIG (reference sequence). For the CDR3, the DNA is TGTGCCTGGCAGATTGATCCAGGGGCTAGGGACGAGCAGTACTTC. The encoded protein is CAWQIDPGARDEQYF.

The rearrangement uses TRBV7-9 and TRBJ2-1, with D perhaps TRBD2 (5 bases). Trimming removed 5 bases at V and 0 bases at J, with 11 bases between. The CDR3 contains 15 residues. Germline V gene lookup returns CDR1 SEHNR and CDR2 FQNEAQ (reference sequence). The CDR3 sequence is CASSPRTSSYNEQFF. The CDR3, as DNA: TGTGCCAGCAGCCCTCGTACTAGCTCCTACAATGAGCAGTTCTTC.

This clone occurred a few times. The chain couples TRBV28 to TRBJ2-7; D might be TRBD2 (5 bases). The V gene lost 4 bases and the J gene lost 0 bases, with 7 bases spanning the gap. The length of the CDR3 is 13 residues. The germline CDR1 and CDR2 sequences are MDHEN and SYDVKM. This CDR3 reads CASSSAGSYEQYF. The CDR3 DNA sequence: TGTGCCAGCAGTTCCGCGGGCTCCTACGAGCAGTACTTC. Looking up the rest from reference TRBV28 and TRBJ2-7 gives the full variable domain: DVKVTQSSRYLVKRTGEKVFLECVQDMDHENMFWYRQDPGLGLRLIYFSYDVKMKEKGDIPEGYSVSREKKERFSLILESASTNQTSMYLCASSSAGSYEQYFGPGTRLTVT.

The chain joins TRBV30 to TRBJ2-7, with D tentatively TRBD2 (5 bases). CDR3 size: 13 residues. V lost 1 base, J lost 7 bases, and 14 bases lay in between. Germline CDR1 GTSNPN, CDR2 SVGIG (reference sequence). The DNA for the CDR3 is TGTGCCTGGAGTGGACACGGGGTGGGGGAGCAGTACTTC. It is translated as CAWSGHGVGEQYF. The complete variable domain, with remaining parts taken from reference TRBV30 and TRBJ2-7, reads SQTIHQWPATLVQPVGSPLSLECTVEGTSNPNLYWYRQAAGRGLQLLFYSVGIGQISSEVPQNLSASRPQDRQFILSSKKLLLSDSGFYLCAWSGHGVGEQYFGPGTRLTVT.

A single count supports this clone. The CDR3 sequence is CASSRSNQPQHF. The CDR3 DNA sequence: TGTGCCAGCAGTCGGAGCAATCAGCCCCAGCATTTT. The chain has TRBV2 and TRBJ1-5, with D unclear. The germline V gene has CDR1 SNHLY and CDR2 FYNNEI. V lost 5 bases, J lost 1 base, and 3 bases lay in between. The CDR3 runs to 12 residues. Combining the CDR3 with reference TRBV2 and TRBJ1-5 gives the whole variable domain EPEVTQTPSHQVTQMGQEVILRCVPISNHLYFYWYRQILGQKVEFLVSFYNNEISEKSEIFDDQFSVERPDGSNFTLKIRSTKLEDSAMYFCASSRSNQPQHFGDGTRLSIL.

A single count supports this clone. The V call is TRBV18, the J call TRBJ1-2; 9 bases fit TRBD1. The germline V gene has CDR1 KGHSH and CDR2 LQKENI. The CDR3 consists of 14 residues. V lost 3 bases and J lost 2; bases outside the gene matches: 1. CDR3 nucleotide sequence: TGTGCCAGCTCACCTGACAGGGGGAACTATGGCTACACCTTC. It yields the protein CASSPDRGNYGYTF. Drawing the rest from reference TRBV18 and TRBJ1-2, the complete variable domain is NAGVMQNPRHLVRRRGQEARLRCSPMKGHSHVYWYRQLPEEGLKFMVYLQKENIIDESGMPKERFSAEFPKEGPSILRIQQVVRGDSAAYFCASSPDRGNYGYTFGSGTRLTVV.

The chain links TRBV7-2 to TRBJ2-3, with 10 nucleotides matching TRBD2. This CDR3 has 17 residues. The junction had 8 bases not matched to a gene; V was cut back by 3 bases and J by 2 bases. The germline V gene encodes CDR1 SGHTA and CDR2 FQGNSA. The CDR3 nucleotides read TGTGCCAGCAGCTTCCCCGTTAGCGGGGGGTTCACAGATACGCAGTATTTT. This translates into CASSFPVSGGFTDTQYF.

This chain links TRBV7-2 with TRBJ2-1; 8 bases map to TRBD1. V dropped 1 base and J dropped 8; count of bases not matched to a gene: 1. Germline CDR1 SGHTA, CDR2 FQGNSA. The CDR3 length is 13 residues. The CDR3 sequence: CASSLGQGYEQFF. The CDR3 DNA reads as TGTGCCAGCAGCTTAGGACAGGGGTATGAGCAGTTCTTC.

The genes are TRBV30 and TRBJ2-2, with D unresolved. In germline, CDR1 is GTSNPN, CDR2 SVGIG (reference sequence). Trimming removed 7 bases from V and 5 bases from J, with 14 bases in between. This CDR3 comprises 13 residues. CDR3: CASDLVITGELFF. The CDR3 DNA reads as TGTGCCTCGGATCTAGTGATTACCGGGGAGCTGTTTTTT.

V and J are TRBV4-1 and TRBJ2-3, with 9 bases fitting TRBD2. CDR1 is MGHRA, CDR2 YSYEKL, per germline. CDR3 length: 16 residues. Losses at the gene ends were 1 base for V and 6 bases for J; bases not matched to a gene: 8. The CDR3 DNA reads as TGCGCCAGCAGCCAAGCCCCTAGCGGGATTACGGATACGCAGTATTTT. Residues: CASSQAPSGITDTQYF.

This clone was counted once. The chain combines TRBV4-2 with TRBJ2-7; D is possibly TRBD1 (6 bases). The CDR3 totals 14 residues. Trimming pared 4 bases from V and 2 bases from J, leaving 12 bases between. Germline CDR1 reads LGHNA; CDR2 reads YNFKEQ. DNA of the CDR3: TGTGCCAGCAGCCCAGCTGGACAGACCTACGAGCAGTACTTC. This translates into CASSPAGQTYEQYF.

This clone was seen more than once but under ten times. V usage is TRBV27 and J usage is TRBJ2-7, with 9 bases aligning to TRBD2. CDR1 is MNHEY, CDR2 SMNVEV, per germline (reference sequence). The length of the CDR3 is 15 residues. V dropped 5 bases and J dropped 6; count of bases not matched to a gene: 11. The CDR3 region is CASSEQIAGVSEQYF. Written as DNA, the CDR3 is TGTGCCAGCAGTGAACAAATAGCGGGAGTAAGCGAGCAGTACTTC.

This clone was observed a few times. V usage is TRBV25-1 and J usage is TRBJ2-5, with D hard to call. The J call is uncertain, as TRBJ2-7 better fits the DNA end. Germline lookup yields CDR1 MGHDK and CDR2 SYGVNS. The CDR3 has 14 amino acids. CDR3 region: CASSESLLPYEQYF. CDR3 in DNA: TGTGCCAGCAGTGAATCCCTGTTACCCTACGAGCAGTACTTC.

This chain joins TRBV29-1 and TRBJ2-1, with 9 bases aligning to TRBD2. CDR3 length: 15 residues. With V trimmed by 6 bases and J by 3 bases, 9 bases remained unmatched. Germline V gives CDR1 SQVTM, CDR2 ANQGSEA. CDR3 amino acids: CSVNPGLALYNEQFF. In DNA, the CDR3 is TGCAGCGTAAACCCGGGACTAGCCCTCTACAATGAGCAGTTCTTC.

The chain employs TRBV19 and TRBJ1-6; tentative D call: TRBD1 (6 bases). CDR3 size: 13 residues. V shed 5 bases and J shed 10 bases, with 12 bases lying between them. Germline V gene lookup returns CDR1 LNHDA and CDR2 SQIVND (reference sequence). CDR3 loop: CASSETGQSPLHF. DNA of the CDR3: TGTGCCAGTAGTGAGACAGGACAGTCACCCCTCCACTTT.

The chain recombines TRBV10-2 with TRBJ2-5; D possibly corresponds to TRBD2 (5 bases). The DNA end is more similar to TRBJ2-7, so the J call may be wrong. The germline V gene encodes CDR1 WSHSY and CDR2 SAAADI. The CDR3 has 12 residues. The DNA of the CDR3 is TGCGCCAGCAGTTCCGGGATCTACGAGCAGTACTTC. The encoded protein is CASSSGIYEQYF.

V usage is TRBV5-6 and J usage is TRBJ2-1, with 7 bases matching TRBD2. V lost 4 bases, J lost 5 bases, and 6 bases stayed unmatched. CDR1 SGHDT and CDR2 YYEEEE come from the germline V gene. This CDR3 comprises 14 residues. The CDR3, as DNA: TGTGCCAGCAGCGCATCGGGGGGTGACAATGAGCAGTTCTTC. Protein product: CASSASGGDNEQFF.

J is TRBJ2-2 and V is TRBV12-5; 8 nucleotides align to TRBD1. The germline V gene encodes CDR1 LGHNT and CDR2 FRNRAP. V was clipped by 7 bases and J by 3 bases; unmatched bases: 10. The CDR3 extends over 16 amino acids. The CDR3 reads CASASDRAAYTGELFF. Here the CDR3 DNA reads TGTGCTAGTGCCTCGGACAGGGCCGCCTACACCGGGGAGCTGTTTTTT.

The CDR3 loop is CSVPSPRKTGTGYTDTQYF. The CDR3 coding sequence is TGCAGCGTTCCAAGTCCCCGAAAGACCGGGACAGGGTACACAGATACGCAGTATTTT. This chain links TRBV29-1 with TRBJ2-3, with 9 bases fitting TRBD1. V shed 5 bases and J 2 bases; nucleotides not matched to a gene: 20. The germline CDR1 and CDR2 sequences are SQVTM and ANQGSEA. The CDR3 covers 19 residues.